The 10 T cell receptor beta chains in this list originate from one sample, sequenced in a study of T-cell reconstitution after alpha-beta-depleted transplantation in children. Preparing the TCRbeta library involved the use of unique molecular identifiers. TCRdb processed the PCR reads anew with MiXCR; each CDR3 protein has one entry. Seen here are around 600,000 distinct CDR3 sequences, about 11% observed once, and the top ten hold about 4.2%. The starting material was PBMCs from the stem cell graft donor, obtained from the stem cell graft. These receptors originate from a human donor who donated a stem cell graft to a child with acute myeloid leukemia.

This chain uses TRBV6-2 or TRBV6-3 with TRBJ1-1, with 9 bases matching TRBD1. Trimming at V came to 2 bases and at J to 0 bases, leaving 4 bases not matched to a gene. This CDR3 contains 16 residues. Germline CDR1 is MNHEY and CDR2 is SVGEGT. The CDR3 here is CASSYGTGSVNTEAFF. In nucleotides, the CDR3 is TGTGCCAGCAGTTACGGGACAGGGTCCGTGAACACTGAAGCTTTCTTT.

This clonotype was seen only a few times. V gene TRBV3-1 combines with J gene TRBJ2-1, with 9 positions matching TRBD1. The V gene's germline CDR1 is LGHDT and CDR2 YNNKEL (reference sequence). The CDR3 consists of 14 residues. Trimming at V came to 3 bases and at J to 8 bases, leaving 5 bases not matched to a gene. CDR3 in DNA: TGTGCCAGCAGCCACGGGACAGGGAACGATGAGCAGTTCTTC. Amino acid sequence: CASSHGTGNDEQFF.

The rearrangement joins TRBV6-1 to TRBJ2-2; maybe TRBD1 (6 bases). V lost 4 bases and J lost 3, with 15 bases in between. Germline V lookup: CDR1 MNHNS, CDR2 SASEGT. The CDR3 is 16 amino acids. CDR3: CASSVGPGHYTGELFF. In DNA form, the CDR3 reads TGTGCCAGCAGTGTAGGGCCGGGACATTACACCGGGGAGCTGTTTTTT.

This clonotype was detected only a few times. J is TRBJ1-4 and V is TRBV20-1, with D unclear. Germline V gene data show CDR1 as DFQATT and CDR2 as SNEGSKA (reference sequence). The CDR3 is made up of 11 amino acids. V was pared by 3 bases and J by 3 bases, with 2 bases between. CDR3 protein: CSARANEKLFF. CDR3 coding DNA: TGCAGTGCTAGGGCTAATGAAAAACTGTTTTTT.

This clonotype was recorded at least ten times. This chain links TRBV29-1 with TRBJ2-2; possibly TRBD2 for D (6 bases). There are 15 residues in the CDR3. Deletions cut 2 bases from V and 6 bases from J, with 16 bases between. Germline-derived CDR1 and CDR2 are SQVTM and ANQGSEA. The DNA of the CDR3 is TGCAGCGTTGAATGTCGGGAGAGCGTTTCCGGGGAGCTGTTTTTT. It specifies CSVECRESVSGELFF.

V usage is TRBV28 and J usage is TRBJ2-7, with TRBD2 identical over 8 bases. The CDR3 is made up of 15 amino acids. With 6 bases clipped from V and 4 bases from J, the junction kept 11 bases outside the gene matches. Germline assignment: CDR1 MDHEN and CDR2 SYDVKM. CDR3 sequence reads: CASSTPGGSRYEQYF. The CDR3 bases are TGTGCCAGCAGCACCCCGGGAGGGAGTAGGTACGAGCAGTACTTC.

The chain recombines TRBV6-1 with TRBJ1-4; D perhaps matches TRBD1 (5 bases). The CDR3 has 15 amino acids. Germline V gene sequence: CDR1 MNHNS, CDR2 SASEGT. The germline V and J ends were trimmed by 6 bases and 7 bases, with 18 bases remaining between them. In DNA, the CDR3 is TGTGCCAGCAGCCTGGTTCAGGGAGCGATTGAAAAACTGTTTTTT. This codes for CASSLVQGAIEKLFF.

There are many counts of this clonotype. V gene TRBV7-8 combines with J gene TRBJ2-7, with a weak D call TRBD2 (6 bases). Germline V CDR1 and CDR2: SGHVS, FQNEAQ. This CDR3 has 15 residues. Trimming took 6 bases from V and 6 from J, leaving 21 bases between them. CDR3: CASSGRGRSASEQYF. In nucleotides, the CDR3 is TGTGCCAGCAGTGGGCGGGGTAGATCGGCTTCCGAGCAGTACTTC. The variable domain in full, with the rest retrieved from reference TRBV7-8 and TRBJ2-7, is GAGVSQSPRYKVAKRGQDVALRCDPISGHVSLFWYQQALGQGPEFLTYFQNEAQLDKSGLPSDRFFAERPEGSVSTLKIQRTQQEDSAVYLCASSGRGRSASEQYFGPGTRLTVT.

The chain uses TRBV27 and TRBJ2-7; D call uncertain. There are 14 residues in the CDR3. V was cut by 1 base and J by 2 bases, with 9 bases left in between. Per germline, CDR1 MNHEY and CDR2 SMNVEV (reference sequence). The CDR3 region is CASSLFNKTYEQYF. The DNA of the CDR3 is TGTGCCAGCAGTTTATTTAACAAGACCTACGAGCAGTACTTC.

The CDR3 DNA follows: TGCAGTGCACGGCCCCTTAACTATGGCTACACCTTC. This gives the protein CSARPLNYGYTF. V usage is TRBV20-1 and J usage is TRBJ1-2; no reliable D call. The CDR3 totals 12 residues. V was trimmed by 6 bases and J by 1 base, leaving 9 bases between them. Looked up from germline, CDR1 is DFQATT and CDR2 is SNEGSKA (reference sequence).